The present entry profiles one T cell receptor (beta chain) with its context. Antigen specificity is unknown. At one of its ends the junction is not consistent with the germline gene, which may arise from a read error. CDR1 is SGHAT and CDR2 is FQNNGV in the germline V gene. The CDR3 contains 12 residues. The data were obtained in a study of tumor-infiltrating lymphocytes in primary liver carcinoma. TCR beta cDNA was made from 450 to 600 ng total RNA with a constant-region primer. Modified slightly, ARM-PCR produced TCR beta libraries over three nested multiplex PCR rounds. PCR rounds one and two used TRBV1-TRBV30 forward primers with a C-beta reverse primer for around 11 cycles each. Each CDR3 protein gets one entry after TCRdb re-called the multiplex PCR reads with MiXCR. The data show around 19,000 distinct CDR3 sequences, 79% seen once. Study-wide points: Compared with blood, tumor repertoires held significantly more in their top 250 clones.

From unsorted bulk tissue weighing roughly 17-31 mg, DNA and RNA were co-extracted. Per tumor, sampling covered five separate regions. The chain uses TRBV11-2 and TRBJ2-7, with unresolved D. The source of this sequence is a woman aged 25 to 39 with primary liver carcinoma and hepatitis B virus infection. The sample taken for sequencing was liver tumor tissue from sampling region 4. As for subset: tumor region T4, right-lateral pole. In DNA, the CDR3 is TGTGCCAACTGCATAGGGTATCACGATCAGTACTTC. Translating gives CANCIGYHDQYF.